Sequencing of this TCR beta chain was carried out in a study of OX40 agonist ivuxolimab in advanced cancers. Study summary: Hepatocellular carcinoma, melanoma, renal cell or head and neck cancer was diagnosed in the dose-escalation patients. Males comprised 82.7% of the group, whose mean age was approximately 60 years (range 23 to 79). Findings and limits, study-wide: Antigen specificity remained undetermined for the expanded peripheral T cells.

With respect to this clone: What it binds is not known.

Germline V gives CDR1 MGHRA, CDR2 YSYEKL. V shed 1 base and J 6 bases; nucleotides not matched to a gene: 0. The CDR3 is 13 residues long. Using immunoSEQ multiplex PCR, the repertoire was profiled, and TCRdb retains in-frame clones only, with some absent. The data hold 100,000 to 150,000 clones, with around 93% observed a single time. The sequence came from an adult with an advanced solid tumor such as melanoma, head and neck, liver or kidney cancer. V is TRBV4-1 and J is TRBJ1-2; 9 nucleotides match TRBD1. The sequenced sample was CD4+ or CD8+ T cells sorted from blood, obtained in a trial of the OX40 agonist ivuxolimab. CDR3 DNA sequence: TGCGCCAGCAGCCAAGGGACAGGGGATGGCTACACCTTC. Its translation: CASSQGTGDGYTF.